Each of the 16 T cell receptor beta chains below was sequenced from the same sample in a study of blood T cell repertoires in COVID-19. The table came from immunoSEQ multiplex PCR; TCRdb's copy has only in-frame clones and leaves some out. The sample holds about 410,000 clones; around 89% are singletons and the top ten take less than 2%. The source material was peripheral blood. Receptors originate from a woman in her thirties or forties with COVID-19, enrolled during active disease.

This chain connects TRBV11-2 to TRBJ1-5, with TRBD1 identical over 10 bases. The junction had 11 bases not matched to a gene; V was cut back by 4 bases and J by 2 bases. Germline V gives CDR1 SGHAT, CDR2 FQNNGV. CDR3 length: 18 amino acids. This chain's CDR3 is CASSSGTGEFLGNQPQHF. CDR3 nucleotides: TGTGCCAGCAGCTCCGGGACAGGGGAATTTTTAGGCAATCAGCCCCAGCATTTT. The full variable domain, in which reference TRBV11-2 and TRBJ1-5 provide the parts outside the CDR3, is EAGVAQSPRYKIIEKRQSVAFWCNPISGHATLYWYQQILGQGPKLLIQFQNNGVVDDSQLPKDRFSAERLKGVDSTLKIQPAKLEDSAVYLCASSSGTGEFLGNQPQHFGDGTRLSIL.

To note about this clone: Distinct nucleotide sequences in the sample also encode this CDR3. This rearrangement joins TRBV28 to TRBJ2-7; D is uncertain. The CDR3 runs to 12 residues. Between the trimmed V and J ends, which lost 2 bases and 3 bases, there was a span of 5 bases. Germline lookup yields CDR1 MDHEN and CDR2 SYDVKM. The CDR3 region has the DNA TGTGCCAGCAGTTTAGGAGTCTACGAGCAGTACTTC. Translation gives CASSLGVYEQYF.

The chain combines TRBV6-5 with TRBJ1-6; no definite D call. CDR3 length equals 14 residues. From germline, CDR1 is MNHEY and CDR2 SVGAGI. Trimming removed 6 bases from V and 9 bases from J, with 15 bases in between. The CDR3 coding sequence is TGTGCCAGCAGATCCGGGCCACGGGGTTCACCCCTCCACTTT. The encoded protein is CASRSGPRGSPLHF.

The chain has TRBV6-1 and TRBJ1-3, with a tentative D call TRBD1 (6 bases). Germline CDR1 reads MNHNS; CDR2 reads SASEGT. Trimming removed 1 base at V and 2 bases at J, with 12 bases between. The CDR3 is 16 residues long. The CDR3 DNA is TGTGCCAGCAGTGAAGTACAGGGTCTACCTGGAAACACCATATATTTT. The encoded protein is CASSEVQGLPGNTIYF.

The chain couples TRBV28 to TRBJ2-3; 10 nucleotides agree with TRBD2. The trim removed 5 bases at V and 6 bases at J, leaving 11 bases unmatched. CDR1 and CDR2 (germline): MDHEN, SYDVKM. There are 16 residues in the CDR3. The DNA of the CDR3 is TGTGCCAGCAGTCCCAGTAGGGTTAGCGGGGGGGATACGCAGTATTTT. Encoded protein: CASSPSRVSGGDTQYF.

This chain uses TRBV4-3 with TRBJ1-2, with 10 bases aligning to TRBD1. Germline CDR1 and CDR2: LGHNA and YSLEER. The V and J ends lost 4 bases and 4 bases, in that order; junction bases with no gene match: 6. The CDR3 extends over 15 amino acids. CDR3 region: CASSPRQGAGYGYTF. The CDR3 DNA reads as TGCGCCAGCAGCCCACGACAGGGGGCAGGCTATGGCTACACCTTC.

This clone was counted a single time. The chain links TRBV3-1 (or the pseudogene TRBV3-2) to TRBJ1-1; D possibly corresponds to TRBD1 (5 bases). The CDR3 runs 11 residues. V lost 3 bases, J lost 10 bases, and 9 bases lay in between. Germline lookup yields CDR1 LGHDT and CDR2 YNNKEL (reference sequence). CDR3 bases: TGTGCCAGCAGCCACCAGGGAGGAGCTTTCTTT. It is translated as CASSHQGGAFF.

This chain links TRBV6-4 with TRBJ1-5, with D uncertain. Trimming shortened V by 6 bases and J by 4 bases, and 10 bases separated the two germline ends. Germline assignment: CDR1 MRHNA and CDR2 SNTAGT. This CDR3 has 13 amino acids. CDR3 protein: CASSPYPNQPQHF. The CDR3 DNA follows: TGTGCCAGCAGCCCCTACCCGAATCAGCCCCAGCATTTT.

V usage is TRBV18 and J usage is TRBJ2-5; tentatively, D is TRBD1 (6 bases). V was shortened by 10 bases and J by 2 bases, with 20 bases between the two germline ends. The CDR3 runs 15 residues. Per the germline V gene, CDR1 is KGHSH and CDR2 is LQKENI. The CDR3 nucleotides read TGTGCCACCACACCACCAGGGGTCCGACAAGAGACCCAGTACTTC. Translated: CATTPPGVRQETQYF.

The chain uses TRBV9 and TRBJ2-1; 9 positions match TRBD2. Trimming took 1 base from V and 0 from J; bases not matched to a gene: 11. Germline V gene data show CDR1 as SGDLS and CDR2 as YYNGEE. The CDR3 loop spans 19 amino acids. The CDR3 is CASSVTPIAGERSYNEQFF. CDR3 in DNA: TGTGCCAGCAGCGTAACTCCGATAGCGGGAGAGCGCTCCTACAATGAGCAGTTCTTC.

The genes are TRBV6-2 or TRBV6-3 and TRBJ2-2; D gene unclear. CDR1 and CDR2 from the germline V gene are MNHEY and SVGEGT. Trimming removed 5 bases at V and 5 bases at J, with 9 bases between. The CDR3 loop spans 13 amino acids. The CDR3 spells CASSRRVTGELFF. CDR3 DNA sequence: TGTGCCAGCAGTCGACGGGTGACCGGGGAGCTGTTTTTT.

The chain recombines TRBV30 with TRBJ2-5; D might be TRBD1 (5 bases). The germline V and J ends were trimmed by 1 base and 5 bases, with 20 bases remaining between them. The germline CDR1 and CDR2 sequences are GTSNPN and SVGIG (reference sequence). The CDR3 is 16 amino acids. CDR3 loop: CAWSGRALPPGETQYF. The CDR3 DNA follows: TGTGCCTGGAGTGGCAGGGCTTTACCCCCTGGGGAGACCCAGTACTTC. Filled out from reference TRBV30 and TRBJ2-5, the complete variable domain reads SQTIHQWPATLVQPVGSPLSLECTVEGTSNPNLYWYRQAAGRGLQLLFYSVGIGQISSEVPQNLSASRPQDRQFILSSKKLLLSDSGFYLCAWSGRALPPGETQYFGPGTRLLVL.

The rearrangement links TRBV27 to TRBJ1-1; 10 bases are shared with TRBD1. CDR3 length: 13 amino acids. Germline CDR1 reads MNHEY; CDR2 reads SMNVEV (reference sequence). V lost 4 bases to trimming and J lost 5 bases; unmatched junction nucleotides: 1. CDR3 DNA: TGTGCCAGCAGTTCGGGACAGGGGACTGAAGCTTTCTTT. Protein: CASSSGQGTEAFF.

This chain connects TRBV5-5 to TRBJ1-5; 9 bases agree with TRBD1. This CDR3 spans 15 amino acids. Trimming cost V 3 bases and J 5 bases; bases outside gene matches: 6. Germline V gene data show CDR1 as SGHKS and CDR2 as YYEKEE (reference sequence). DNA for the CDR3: TGTGCCAGCAGCTCCACAGGGGGCGGCTATCAGCCCCAGCATTTT. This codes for CASSSTGGGYQPQHF.

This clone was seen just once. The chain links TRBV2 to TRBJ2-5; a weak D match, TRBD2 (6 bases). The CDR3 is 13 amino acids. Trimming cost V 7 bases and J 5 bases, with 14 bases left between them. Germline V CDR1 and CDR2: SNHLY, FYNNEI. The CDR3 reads CASNPRRAETQYF. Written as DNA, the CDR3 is TGTGCCAGCAACCCCAGGAGGGCGGAGACCCAGTACTTC.

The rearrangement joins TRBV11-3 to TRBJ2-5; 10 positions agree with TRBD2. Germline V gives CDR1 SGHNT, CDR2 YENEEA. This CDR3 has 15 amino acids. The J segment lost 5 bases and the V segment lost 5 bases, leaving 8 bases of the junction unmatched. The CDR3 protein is CASSPGLAGVETQYF. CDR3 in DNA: TGTGCCAGCAGCCCTGGGCTAGCGGGAGTCGAGACCCAGTACTTC.